This passage covers 8 T cell receptor delta chains from one sample sequenced in a study of gamma-delta T cells after stem cell transplantation. TCRdb called clones from the RT-PCR reads again using CATT. The sample has fewer than 900 delta-chain clones; roughly 10% are singletons. Sequences were obtained from gamma-delta T cells. The receptors derive from a human donor. It is not recorded whose cells these are; they may come from a transplant donor.

By share, this clone counts as large. A far more abundant clone sits one base away, making this likely a read error. This chain joins TRDV1 and TRDJ1; TRDD3 matches at 10 bases. CDR1 is TSWWSYY and CDR2 is QGS in the germline V gene. Trimming cost V 4 bases and J 0 bases; bases outside gene matches: 2. This CDR3 has 15 residues. CDR3 residues: CALGGTGGYTDKLIF. The CDR3 DNA reads as TGTGCTCTTGGGGGGACTGGGGGATACACCGATAAACTCATCTTT.

This clone was seen a handful of times. TCRdb assigns this DNA the protein of a much larger clone, which departs from its translation at residue 11; this likely reflects a read error, and the protein shown comes from translating the DNA. The chain has TRDV2 and TRDJ1; no definite D call. Per the germline V gene, CDR1 is GEAIGNYY and CDR2 is EKD. V lost 4 bases and J lost 1, with 24 bases in between. The CDR3 is 18 amino acids. CDR3 nucleotides: TGTGCCTGTGAGCCTATGACCAATACAGGGGTCAGCACCGATAAACTCATCTTT. This translates into CACEPMTNTGVSTDKLIF.

Regarding this clone: The translation of this DNA and the TCRdb protein of a much larger clone differ at residue 3, probably owing to a read error; the protein shown here is translated from the DNA. V and J are TRAV29/DV5 and TRDJ1, with 11 bases matching TRDD3. The V gene's germline CDR1 is NSMFDY and CDR2 ISSIKDK. The CDR3 runs 20 residues. The DNA of the CDR3 is TGTGCAACAAGCGCGCGGGCTGGGGGATACTTGCCAAGGTACACCGATAAACTCATCTTT. Translated: CATSARAGGYLPRYTDKLIF.

In its sample, this clone was seen a few times. A single base is all that separates this from a far larger clone, so a read error is likely. The rearrangement joins TRDV2 to TRDJ3, with a weak D call TRDD3 (5 bases). Germline-derived CDR1 and CDR2 are GEAIGNYY and EKD. The germline V and J ends were trimmed by 2 bases and 2 bases, with 24 bases remaining between them. The CDR3 is 21 residues long. CDR3 DNA sequence: TGTGCCTGTGACAAACTGGAGGACACCAACCCGGAGCCCTGGGACACCCGACAGATGTTTTTC. This codes for CACDKLEDTNPEPWDTRQMFF.

Within the sample, this clone is medium-sized. CDR3 DNA: TGTGCCTGTGACCCCGTACTGGGGGATACTCAGGCCCAGTACACCGATAAACTCATCTTT. This gives the protein CACDPVLGDTQAQYTDKLIF. This chain links TRDV2 with TRDJ1; TRDD3 agrees at 12 bases. Germline CDR1 reads GEAIGNYY; CDR2 reads EKD. V dropped 3 bases and J dropped 0; count of bases not matched to a gene: 16. The CDR3 is 20 residues long.

Concerning this clone: The protein TCRdb lists belongs to a much larger clone and differs from this DNA's translation at residue 6, which points to a read error; the protein shown is made from the DNA. This chain joins TRDV2 and TRDJ1, with 10 bases identical to TRDD3. Looked up from germline, CDR1 is GEAIGNYY and CDR2 is EKD. The CDR3 spans 17 residues. V lost 1 base, J lost 0 bases, and 7 bases stayed unmatched. CDR3 in amino acids: CACDTAGGYADTDKLIF. CDR3 sequence (DNA): TGTGCCTGTGACACTGCCGGGGGATACGCGGACACCGATAAACTCATCTTT.

By share, this clone ranks as hyperexpanded. Other DNA sequences in the same sample also yield this CDR3. Here the CDR3 reads CALGIRGFIAWGKGHKLIF. The CDR3 nucleotides read TGTGCTCTTGGAATTAGGGGGTTCATTGCCTGGGGGAAGGGCCATAAACTCATCTTT. The V and J genes are TRDV1 and TRDJ1, with 8 bases fitting TRDD3. The CDR3 contains 19 residues. With 6 bases clipped from V and 6 bases from J, the junction kept 24 bases outside the gene matches. Germline CDR1 TSWWSYY, CDR2 QGS.

Comment on this clone: A read error may be the cause here, since a much bigger clone is one base away. The chain employs TRDV1 and TRDJ1; 12 positions match TRDD3. The CDR3 loop spans 26 amino acids. CDR1 and CDR2 from the germline V gene are TSWWSYY and QGS. J was trimmed by 0 bases and V by 1 base; bases with no gene match: 30. The CDR3 DNA reads TGTGCTCTTGGGGAACGGACTTCCTACCCTATGTACTGGGGGATACAAGTCGGATATTACACCGATAAACTCATCTTT. This gives the protein CALGERTSYPMYWGIQVGYYTDKLIF.